This is a list of T cell receptor beta chains from one sample in a study of neurological immune-mediated disorders. TCRdb analysed the 5' RACE reads with MiXCR anew, one entry per CDR3 protein. This table holds tens of thousands of distinct CDR3 sequences, about 4.2% found once. The material sequenced was PBMCs. These receptors were collected from a man between 25 and 39 years old with multiple sclerosis. Both conserved end residues are part of each CDR3. A D gene is named only where the DNA matches it firmly. Some rows have no size entry. The others give once, few or many, or a class for an expanded clone.

j_call | clone_size | d_call | cdr3_length | v_call | cdr3_nt | cdr3_aa
TRBJ2-3 | many | TRBD2 | 15 | TRBV7-9 | TGTGCCAGCAGCTTAGTTACAGCGGGGGCGGATACGCAGTATTTT | CASSLVTAGADTQYF
TRBJ2-5 | many | TRBD2 | 16 | TRBV9 | TGTGCCAGCAGCGTCCGGCCAAGCGGGGGGAAAGAGACCCAGTACTTC | CASSVRPSGGKETQYF
TRBJ2-7 | many | . | 17 | TRBV7-6 | TGTGCCAGCACCCCCGGGCCTCCGCAGGGACCCGGCTACGAGCAGTACTTC | CASTPGPPQGPGYEQYF
TRBJ2-3 | many | . | 18 | TRBV3-1 | TGTGCCAGCAGCCTTCTGAAGGGTTCTAGCCCGCACACAGATACGCAGTATTTT | CASSLLKGSSPHTDTQYF
TRBJ1-4 | many | . | 15 | TRBV20-1 | TGCAGTGCTAGAGACCTGGCACATTGGGGAGAAAAACTGTTTTTT | CSARDLAHWGEKLFF
TRBJ1-2 | many | . | 13 | TRBV4-1 | TGCGCCAGCAGCCCAGGGAACCCCTATGGCTACACCTTC | CASSPGNPYGYTF
TRBJ1-4 | many | TRBD1 | 13 | TRBV20-1 | TGCAGTGCTAGATCTGGGACAGCTGAAAAACTGTTTTTT | CSARSGTAEKLFF
TRBJ2-2 | many | . | 17 | TRBV7-6 | TGTGCCAGCAGCTTAGATCCCCAGCCAAATGGGGCCGGGGAGCTGTTTTTT | CASSLDPQPNGAGELFF
TRBJ2-7 | many | . | 16 | TRBV9 | TGTGCCAGCAGCGTAGGGTCCGGGACATTTGACTACGAGCAGTACTTC | CASSVGSGTFDYEQYF
TRBJ2-1 | many | . | 14 | TRBV4-1 | TGCGCCAGCAGCCAGGCGGCAGCGTACAATGAGCAGTTCTTC | CASSQAAAYNEQFF
TRBJ2-1 | many | TRBD1 | 15 | TRBV5-1 | TGCGCCAGCAGCTTTTCCGGGACAGACTACAATGAGCAGTTCTTC | CASSFSGTDYNEQFF
TRBJ2-7 | many | . | 15 | TRBV7-2 | TGTGCCAGCAGCTACAGGAAATCCGCAATCTTCGAGCAGTACTTC | CASSYRKSAIFEQYF
TRBJ1-4 | many | TRBD1 | 14 | TRBV20-1 | TGCAGTGCTAGGTTGACAGGGGGCAGTGAAAAACTGTTTTTT | CSARLTGGSEKLFF
TRBJ2-1 | . | . | 17 | TRBV7-9 | TGTGCCAGCAGCACCCCGACTTTTTCGAGCTCCTACAATGAGCAGTTCTTC | CASSTPTFSSSYNEQFF
TRBJ2-7 | many | . | 14 | TRBV3-1 | TGTGCCAGCAGCCAAACCTCCGGAGTTTACGAGCAGTACTTC | CASSQTSGVYEQYF
TRBJ2-5 | many | TRBD2 | 16 | TRBV5-6 | TGTGCCAGCAGCTTGGCGACTAGCGGGGGGCAAGAGACCCAGTACTTC | CASSLATSGGQETQYF
TRBJ1-2 | many | TRBD1 | 15 | TRBV7-9 | TGTGCCAGCAGCGACGACAGGGGGCGTTTCCGGGGCTACACCTTC | CASSDDRGRFRGYTF
TRBJ2-1 | . | TRBD2 | 15 | TRBV30 | TGTGCCTGGAGTGTAGGGGCGGGGGTGCGCAATGAGCAGTTCTTC | CAWSVGAGVRNEQFF
TRBJ2-5 | many | . | 16 | TRBV10-2 | TGCGCCAGCAGTCCACTGACGGGGGGCCGCCAAGAGACCCAGTACTTC | CASSPLTGGRQETQYF
TRBJ2-3 | many | TRBD2 | 18 | TRBV5-1 | TGCGCCAGCAGCTTGGCAGCTAGCGGGGGTGGAATCACAGATACGCAGTATTTT | CASSLAASGGGITDTQYF
TRBJ2-5 | many | . | 12 | TRBV14 | TGTGCCAGCAGCCGGTTCCAAGAGACCCAGTACTTC | CASSRFQETQYF
TRBJ2-7 | many | . | 14 | TRBV5-1 | TGCGCCAGCAGCAGCTCCACGGGGCTCTACGAGCAGTACTTC | CASSSSTGLYEQYF
TRBJ2-3 | many | . | 13 | TRBV29-1 | TGCAGCGTTGAAAAACGGGGGGCTGATACGCAGTATTTT | CSVEKRGADTQYF
TRBJ1-5 | few | . | 13 | TRBV10-3 | TGTGCCATCAGTGAGGGGGGGAATCAGCCCCAGAATTTT | CAISEGGNQPQNF
TRBJ2-7 | many | . | 15 | TRBV6-1 | TGTGCCAGCAGTGAAGCGGTAGACACAACTTACGAGCAGTACTTC | CASSEAVDTTYEQYF
TRBJ2-2 | many | TRBD2 | 14 | TRBV10-3 | TGTGCCATCAGCCTAGCGGGGGACACCGGGGAGCTGTTTTTT | CAISLAGDTGELFF
TRBJ1-1 | many | . | 13 | TRBV27 | TGTGCCAGCAGTTGGGACGGTAACACTGAAGCTTTCTTT | CASSWDGNTEAFF
TRBJ1-6 | many | . | 16 | TRBV9 | TGTGCCAGCAGCACCTCCGGGGGGGAAACTAGTTCACCCCTCCACTTT | CASSTSGGETSSPLHF
TRBJ1-1 | . | . | 13 | TRBV20-1 | TGCAGTGCTAGGGCTACCCCAGAGGGTGAAGCTTTCTTT | CSARATPEGEAFF
TRBJ2-2 | many | TRBD1 | 15 | TRBV18 | TGTGCCAGCTCACCACCACAGGGGGTCACCGGGGAGCTGTTTTTT | CASSPPQGVTGELFF
TRBJ2-7 | many | . | 12 | TRBV11-2 | TGTGCCAGCAGCTTCAGTATCTACGAGCAGTACTTC | CASSFSIYEQYF
TRBJ1-2 | many | TRBD1 | 13 | TRBV7-8 | TGTGCCAGCAGCTTAGCCGGGACAGATGGCTACACCTTC | CASSLAGTDGYTF
TRBJ2-5 | many | . | 14 | TRBV5-1 | TGCGCCAGCAGCTTGTTTGGCGGACAAGAGACCCAGTACTTC | CASSLFGGQETQYF
TRBJ2-5 | many | TRBD2 | 15 | TRBV20-1 | TGCAGTGCGCAGATAGCGGGGGGGCAATGGGAGACCCAGTACTTC | CSAQIAGGQWETQYF
TRBJ1-2 | many | . | 15 | TRBV9 | TGTGCCAGCAGCGTAGAGGCAGCGTCCCATTATGGCTACACCTTC | CASSVEAASHYGYTF
TRBJ2-7 | many | . | 13 | TRBV5-4 | TGTGCCAGCAGCTCTCTATCTTCGGGCGAGCAGTACTTC | CASSSLSSGEQYF
TRBJ2-3 | many | . | 13 | TRBV6-5 | TGTGCCAGCAGGCAGGGAAGCACAGATACGCAGTATTTT | CASRQGSTDTQYF
TRBJ2-5 | many | TRBD2 | 17 | TRBV11-2 | TGTGCCAGCAGCTTAGATCAACTAGCGGGGACCCAAGAGACCCAGTACTTC | CASSLDQLAGTQETQYF
TRBJ1-5 | many | . | 12 | TRBV12-3/TRBV12-4 | TGTGCCAGCAGTTTATCCCCTCAGCCCCAGCATTTT | CASSLSPQPQHF
TRBJ2-7 | many | TRBD1 | 16 | TRBV20-1 | TGCAGTGCTAGCGACTCTCCAGGGGGCGCCTTGGACGAGCAGTACTTC | CSASDSPGGALDEQYF
TRBJ2-3 | many | . | 17 | TRBV21-1 | TGTGCCAGCAGGGGATTGGGTGAGGGGGCCTTTCCAGATACGCAGTATTTT | CASRGLGEGAFPDTQYF
TRBJ1-5 | many | TRBD1 | 13 | TRBV3-1 | TGTGCCAGCAGCCAAGAAAGGGGGCGACGGAAGCATTTT | CASSQERGRRKHF
TRBJ1-6 | many | . | 15 | TRBV10-1 | TGCGCCAGCAGTGTTCTGGGGAGGTATAATTCACCCCTCCACTTT | CASSVLGRYNSPLHF
TRBJ1-5 | many | . | 15 | TRBV12-5 | TGTGCTAGTGGTTTGGATGTGCAGTCAAATCAGCCCCAGCATTTT | CASGLDVQSNQPQHF
TRBJ1-4 | many | . | 16 | TRBV9 | TGTGCCAGCAGCGCCCAATCAAGCCCCGCGGGGGAAAAACTGTTTTTT | CASSAQSSPAGEKLFF
TRBJ2-1 | many | TRBD2 | 13 | TRBV6-5 | TGTGCCACCAGACTAGCGGGGTACAATGAGCAGTTCTTC | CATRLAGYNEQFF
TRBJ1-5 | few | TRBD1 | 13 | TRBV7-8 | TGTGCCAGCAGCGGCGACAGGGAACAGCCCCAGAATTTT | CASSGDREQPQNF